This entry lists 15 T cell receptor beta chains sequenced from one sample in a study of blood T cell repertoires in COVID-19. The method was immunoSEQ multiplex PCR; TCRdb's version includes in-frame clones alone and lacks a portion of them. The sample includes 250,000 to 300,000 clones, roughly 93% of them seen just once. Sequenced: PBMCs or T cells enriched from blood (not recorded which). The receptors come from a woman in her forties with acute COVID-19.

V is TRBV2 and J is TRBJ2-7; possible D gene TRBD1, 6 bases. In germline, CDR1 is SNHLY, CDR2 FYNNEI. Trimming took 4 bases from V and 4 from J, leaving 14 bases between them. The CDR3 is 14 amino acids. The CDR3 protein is CASSARTVFYEQYF. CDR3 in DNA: TGTGCCAGCAGTGCCCGGACAGTGTTTTACGAGCAGTACTTC.

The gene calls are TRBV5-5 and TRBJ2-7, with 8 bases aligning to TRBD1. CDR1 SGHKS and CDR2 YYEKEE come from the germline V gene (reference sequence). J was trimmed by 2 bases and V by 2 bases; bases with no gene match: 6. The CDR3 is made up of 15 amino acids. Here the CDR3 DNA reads TGTGCCAGCAGCTTCAGGACAGGGCGTCCCTACGAGCAGTACTTC. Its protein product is CASSFRTGRPYEQYF. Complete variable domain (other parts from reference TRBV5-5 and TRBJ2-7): DAGVTQSPTHLIKTRGQQVTLRCSPISGHKSVSWYQQVLGQGPQFIFQYYEKEERGRGNFPDRFSARQFPNYSSELNVNALLLGDSALYLCASSFRTGRPYEQYFGPGTRLTVT.

This CDR3 is CATSRTGVINEQFF. CDR3 DNA sequence: TGTGCCACCAGTAGGACAGGGGTGATTAATGAGCAGTTCTTC. The chain links TRBV24-1 to TRBJ2-1; 9 positions agree with TRBD1. The CDR3 loop spans 14 amino acids. Germline V gene sequence: CDR1 KGHDR, CDR2 SFDVKD. Trimming removed 6 bases from V and 7 bases from J; junction bases left unmatched: 6.

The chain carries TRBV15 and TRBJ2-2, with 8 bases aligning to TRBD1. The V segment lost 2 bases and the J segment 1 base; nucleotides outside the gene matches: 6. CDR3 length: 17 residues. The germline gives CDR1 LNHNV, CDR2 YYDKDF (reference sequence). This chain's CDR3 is CATSRPPGTGNTGELFF. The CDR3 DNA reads TGTGCCACCAGCAGACCCCCCGGGACAGGGAACACCGGGGAGCTGTTTTTT.

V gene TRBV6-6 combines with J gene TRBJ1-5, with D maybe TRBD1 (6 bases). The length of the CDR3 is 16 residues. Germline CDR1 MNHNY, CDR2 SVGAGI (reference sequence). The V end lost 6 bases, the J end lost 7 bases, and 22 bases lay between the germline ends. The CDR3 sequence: CASRFTRGARGQPQHF. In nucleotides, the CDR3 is TGTGCCAGCAGATTTACGCGGGGGGCGAGGGGACAGCCCCAGCATTTT.

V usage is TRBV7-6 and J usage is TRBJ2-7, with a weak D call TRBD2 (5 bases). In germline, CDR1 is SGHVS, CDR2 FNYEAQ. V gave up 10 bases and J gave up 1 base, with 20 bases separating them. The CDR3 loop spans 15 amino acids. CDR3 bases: TGTGCCAACCCAGAGGTCTGGGAGATTTCCTACGAGCAGTACTTC. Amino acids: CANPEVWEISYEQYF.

This CDR3 reads CASSSEGGGLMNEQFF. The DNA of the CDR3 is TGTGCCAGTAGCTCGGAGGGCGGGGGGCTTATGAATGAGCAGTTCTTC. V and J are TRBV19 and TRBJ2-1, with TRBD2 matching 8 bases. V lost 6 bases and J lost 7; bases outside the gene matches: 14. The V gene's germline CDR1 is LNHDA and CDR2 SQIVND (reference sequence). There are 16 residues in the CDR3.

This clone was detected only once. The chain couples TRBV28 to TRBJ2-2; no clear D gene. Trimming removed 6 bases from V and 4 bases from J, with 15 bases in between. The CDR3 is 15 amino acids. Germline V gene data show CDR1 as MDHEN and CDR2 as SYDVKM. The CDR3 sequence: CASSSSHPGTGELFF. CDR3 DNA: TGTGCCAGCAGCTCTAGTCACCCGGGCACCGGGGAGCTGTTTTTT.

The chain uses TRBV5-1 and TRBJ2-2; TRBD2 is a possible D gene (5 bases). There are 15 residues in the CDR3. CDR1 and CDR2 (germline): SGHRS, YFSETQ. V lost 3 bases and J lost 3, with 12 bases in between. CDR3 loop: CASSSKSGDTGELFF. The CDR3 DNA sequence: TGCGCCAGCAGCTCGAAAAGCGGAGACACCGGGGAGCTGTTTTTT.

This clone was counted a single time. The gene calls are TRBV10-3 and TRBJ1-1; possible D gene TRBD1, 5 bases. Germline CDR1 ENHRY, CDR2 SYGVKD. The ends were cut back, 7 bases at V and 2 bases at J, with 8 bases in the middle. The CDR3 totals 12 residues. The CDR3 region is CAINQGNTEAFF. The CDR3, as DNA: TGTGCCATCAATCAGGGTAACACTGAAGCTTTCTTT.

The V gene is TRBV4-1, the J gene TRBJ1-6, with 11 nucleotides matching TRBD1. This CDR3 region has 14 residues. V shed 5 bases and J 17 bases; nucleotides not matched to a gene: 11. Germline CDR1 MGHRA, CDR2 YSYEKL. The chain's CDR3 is CASSKTGQGVRVHF. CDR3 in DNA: TGCGCCAGCAGCAAAACGGGACAGGGGGTACGAGTCCACTTT.

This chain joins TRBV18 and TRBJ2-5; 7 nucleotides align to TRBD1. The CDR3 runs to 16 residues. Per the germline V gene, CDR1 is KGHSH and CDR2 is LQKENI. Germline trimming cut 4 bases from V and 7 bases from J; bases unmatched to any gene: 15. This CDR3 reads CASSQNRGPVDGTQYF. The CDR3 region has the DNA TGTGCCAGCTCACAGAACAGGGGCCCCGTAGATGGGACCCAGTACTTC.

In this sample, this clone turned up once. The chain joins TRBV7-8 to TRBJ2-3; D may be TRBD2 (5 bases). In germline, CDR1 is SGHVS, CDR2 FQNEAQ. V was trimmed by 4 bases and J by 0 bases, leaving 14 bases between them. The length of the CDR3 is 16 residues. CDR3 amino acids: CASSSVLVPSTDTQYF. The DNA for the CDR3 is TGTGCCAGCAGCTCAGTACTAGTCCCTAGCACAGATACGCAGTATTTT.

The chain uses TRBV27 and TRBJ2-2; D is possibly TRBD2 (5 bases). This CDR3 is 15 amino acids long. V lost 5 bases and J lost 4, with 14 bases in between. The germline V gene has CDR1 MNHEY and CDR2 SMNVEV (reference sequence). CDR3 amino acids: CASSPAGMGTGELFF. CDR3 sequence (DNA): TGTGCCAGCAGTCCGGCGGGTATGGGCACCGGGGAGCTGTTTTTT.

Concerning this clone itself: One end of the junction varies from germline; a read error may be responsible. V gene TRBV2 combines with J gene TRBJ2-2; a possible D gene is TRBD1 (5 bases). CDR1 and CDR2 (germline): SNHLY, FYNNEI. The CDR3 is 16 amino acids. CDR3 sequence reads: CASTETGALATGELFF. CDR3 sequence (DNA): TGTGCCAGCACTGAAACAGGAGCGCTGGCCACCGGGGAGCTGTTTTTT.